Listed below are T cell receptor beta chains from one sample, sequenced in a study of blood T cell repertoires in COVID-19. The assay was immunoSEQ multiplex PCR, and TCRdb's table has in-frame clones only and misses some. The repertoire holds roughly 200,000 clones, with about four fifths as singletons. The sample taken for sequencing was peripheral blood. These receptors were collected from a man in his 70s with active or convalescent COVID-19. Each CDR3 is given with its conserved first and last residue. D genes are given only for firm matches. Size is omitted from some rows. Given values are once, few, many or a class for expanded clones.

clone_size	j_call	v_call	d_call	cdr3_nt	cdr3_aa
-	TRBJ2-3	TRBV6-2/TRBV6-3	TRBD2	TGTGCCAGCAGCCGCACTAGCGGGGGGGCCGGGACGCAGTATTTT	CASSRTSGGAGTQYF
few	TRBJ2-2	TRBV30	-	TGTGCCTGGAGTAACAGCTTCGGCGGGGAGCTGTTTTTT	CAWSNSFGGELFF
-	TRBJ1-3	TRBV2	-	TGTGCCAGCAGTGAAGCCCTAATTGGAAACACCATATATTTT	CASSEALIGNTIYF
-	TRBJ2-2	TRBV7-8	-	TGTGCCAGCAGCCCTCCCCTGCGGGATACGAACACCGGGGAGCTGTTTTTT	CASSPPLRDTNTGELFF
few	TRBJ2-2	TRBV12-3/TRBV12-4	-	TGTGCCAGCAGTTTAAGGGGCACCGGGGAGCTGTTTTTT	CASSLRGTGELFF
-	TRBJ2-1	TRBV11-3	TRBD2	TGTGCCAGCAGCCGGACTAGCCGGCCCCCCGATGAGCAGTTCTTC	CASSRTSRPPDEQFF
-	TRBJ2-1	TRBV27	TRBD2	TGTGCCAGCAGTCTTTCTAGCGGGACCCACATAAACTACAATGAGCAGTTCTTC	CASSLSSGTHINYNEQFF
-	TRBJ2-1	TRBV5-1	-	TGCGCCAGCAGCGACACTAGCTTAGAGAAGCAGTTCTTC	CASSDTSLEKQFF
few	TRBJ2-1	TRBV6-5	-	TGTGCCAGCAGATACCAAACAGACAATGAGCAGTTCTTC	CASRYQTDNEQFF
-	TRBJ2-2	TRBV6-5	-	TGTGCCAGCAGTTACTCGCGCCTTGAGGGCGGCGGGGAGCTGTTTTTT	CASSYSRLEGGGELFF
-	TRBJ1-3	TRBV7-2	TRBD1	TGTGCCAGCAGCTTAGCTGGACAGGCTGGAAACACCATATATTTT	CASSLAGQAGNTIYF
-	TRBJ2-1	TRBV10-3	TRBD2	TGTGCCATCAGTGAGGGGAGGACTAGCGGGAGGGGCTCCTACAATGAGCAGTTCTTC	CAISEGRTSGRGSYNEQFF
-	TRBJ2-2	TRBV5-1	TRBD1	TGCGCCAGCAGCCCGGGACAGGGGGCGAACACCGGGGAGCTGTTTTTT	CASSPGQGANTGELFF
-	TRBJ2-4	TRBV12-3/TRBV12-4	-	TGTGCCAGCAGTTTAGCGGGAGCAAACATTCAGTACTTC	CASSLAGANIQYF
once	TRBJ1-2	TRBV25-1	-	TGTGCCAGCAGTGTACCGGGACAAGCCTATGGCTACACCTTC	CASSVPGQAYGYTF
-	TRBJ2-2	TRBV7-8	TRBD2	TGTGCCAGCAGCGTCCTAACTAGCGGGAGAAGGGGCGGGGAGCTGTTTTTT	CASSVLTSGRRGGELFF
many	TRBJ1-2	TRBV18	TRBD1	TGTGCCAGCTCACTAACAGGGGTGGACTATGGCTACACCTTC	CASSLTGVDYGYTF
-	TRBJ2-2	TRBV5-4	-	TGTGCCAGCAGCTTCTACGGGGGGGAGCTGTTTTTT	CASSFYGGELFF
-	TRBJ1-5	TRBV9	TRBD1	TGTGCCAGCAGCCAGGGGGGTGTATGGGATAGCAATCAGCCCCAGCATTTT	CASSQGGVWDSNQPQHF
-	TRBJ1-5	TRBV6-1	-	TGTGCCAGCAGTGAAGTCAGACTCAATCAGCCCCAGCATTTT	CASSEVRLNQPQHF
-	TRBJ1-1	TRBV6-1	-	TGTGCCAGCAGTGAACACAGTTCGAACACTGAAGCTTTCTTT	CASSEHSSNTEAFF
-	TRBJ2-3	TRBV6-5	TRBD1	TGTGCCAGCAGTTACTCTTTACAGGGGGCAGATACGCAGTATTTT	CASSYSLQGADTQYF
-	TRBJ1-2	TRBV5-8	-	TGTGCCAGCAGCCGCGGAAACTACTATGGCTACACCTTC	CASSRGNYYGYTF
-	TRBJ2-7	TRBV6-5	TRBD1	TGTGCCAGCAGTTTAACCGGGGACAGACTCTACGAGCAGTACTTC	CASSLTGDRLYEQYF
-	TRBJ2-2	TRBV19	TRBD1	TGTGCCAGTAGCCCCCCGGACAGGTACACCGGGGAGCTGTTTTTT	CASSPPDRYTGELFF
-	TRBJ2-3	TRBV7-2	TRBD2	TGTGCCGCCGCGGCGGGGGGGTTATTAACAGATACGCAGTATTTT	CAAAAGGLLTDTQYF
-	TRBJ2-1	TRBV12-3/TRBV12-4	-	TGTGCCAGCAGGGACGACAGCAATGAGCAGTTCTTC	CASRDDSNEQFF
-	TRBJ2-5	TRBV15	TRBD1	TGTGCCACCAGCAGAGATAGGGACAGGAAAGAGACCCAGTACTTC	CATSRDRDRKETQYF
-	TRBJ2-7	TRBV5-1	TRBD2	TGCGCCAGCAGCATTAGCGGGGGGTTCTCCTACGAGCAGTACTTC	CASSISGGFSYEQYF
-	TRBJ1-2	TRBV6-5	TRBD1	TGTGCCAGCAGGGGACAGAACGCTAACTATGGCTACACCTTC	CASRGQNANYGYTF
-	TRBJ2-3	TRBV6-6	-	TGTGCCAGCAGTTACGGTACAGCGGAGTCCACAGATACGCAGTATTTT	CASSYGTAESTDTQYF
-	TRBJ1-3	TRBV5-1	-	TGCGCCAGCAGCTGGGGGGAGGGCCGGAGCTCTGGAAACACCATATATTTT	CASSWGEGRSSGNTIYF
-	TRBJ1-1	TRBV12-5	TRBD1	TGTGCTAGTGGTTCGCAGGGGGCAGCTGAAGCTTTCTTT	CASGSQGAAEAFF
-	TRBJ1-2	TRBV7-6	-	TGTGCCAGCAGCTTAGAGGCAGTCCCCTCAGGGGGCTACACCTTC	CASSLEAVPSGGYTF
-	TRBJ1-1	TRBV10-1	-	TGCGCCAGCAGTGAGTATATTTTGGGGAGGACGAGTAGGACTGAAGCTTTCTTT	CASSEYILGRTSRTEAFF
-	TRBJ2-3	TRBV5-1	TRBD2	TGCGCCAGCAAGACTAGCGGGAGTATCACAGATACGCAGTATTTT	CASKTSGSITDTQYF
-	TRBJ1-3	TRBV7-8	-	TGTGCCAGCAGCTCACAGTTGGCCTACTCTGGAAACACCATATATTTT	CASSSQLAYSGNTIYF
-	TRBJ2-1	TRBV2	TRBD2	TGTGCCAGCAGTTGGAGCGGGGGGAGCAATGAGCAGTTCTTC	CASSWSGGSNEQFF
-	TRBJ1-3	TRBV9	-	TGTGCCAGCAGCGCGGAGGGGCTTGGAAACACCATATATTTT	CASSAEGLGNTIYF
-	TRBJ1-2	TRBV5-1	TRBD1	TGCGCCAGCAGCTTGGACAGGGGGGGAAATGGCTACACCTTC	CASSLDRGGNGYTF
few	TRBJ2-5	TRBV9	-	TGTGCCAGCAGCGTAGGGACTCAACAAGAGACCCAGTACTTC	CASSVGTQQETQYF
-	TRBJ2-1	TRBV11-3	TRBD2	TGTGCCAGCAGCCAAGGAGATAGCGGGGGGGCTAATGAGCAGTTCTTC	CASSQGDSGGANEQFF
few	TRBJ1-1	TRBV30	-	TGTGCCTGGAGGGGCAACACTGAAGCTTTCTTT	CAWRGNTEAFF
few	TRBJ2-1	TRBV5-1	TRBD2	TGCGCCAGCAGTCTGAGTAGCGGGTATGAGCAGTTCTTC	CASSLSSGYEQFF
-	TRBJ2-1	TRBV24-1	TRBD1	TGTGCCACCAGTCCGGGACAGGGAGGGAAAAATGAGCAGTTCTTC	CATSPGQGGKNEQFF